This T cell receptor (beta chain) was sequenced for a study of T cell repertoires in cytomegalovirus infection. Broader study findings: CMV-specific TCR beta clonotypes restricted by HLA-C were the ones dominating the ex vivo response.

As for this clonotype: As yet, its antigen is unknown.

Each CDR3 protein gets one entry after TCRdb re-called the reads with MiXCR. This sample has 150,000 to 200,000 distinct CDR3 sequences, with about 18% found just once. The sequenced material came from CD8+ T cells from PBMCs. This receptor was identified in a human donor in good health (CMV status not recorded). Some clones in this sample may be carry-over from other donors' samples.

The CDR3 DNA sequence: TGTGCCAGCAGCTCTGGACAGGGGGAACAGCCCCAGCATTTT. Translating gives CASSSGQGEQPQHF. V is TRBV7-9 and J is TRBJ1-5; 10 bases align to TRBD1. CDR3 length: 14 amino acids. CDR1 is SEHNR, CDR2 FQNEAQ, per germline (reference sequence). The J segment lost 7 bases and the V segment lost 4 bases, leaving 4 bases of the junction unmatched.